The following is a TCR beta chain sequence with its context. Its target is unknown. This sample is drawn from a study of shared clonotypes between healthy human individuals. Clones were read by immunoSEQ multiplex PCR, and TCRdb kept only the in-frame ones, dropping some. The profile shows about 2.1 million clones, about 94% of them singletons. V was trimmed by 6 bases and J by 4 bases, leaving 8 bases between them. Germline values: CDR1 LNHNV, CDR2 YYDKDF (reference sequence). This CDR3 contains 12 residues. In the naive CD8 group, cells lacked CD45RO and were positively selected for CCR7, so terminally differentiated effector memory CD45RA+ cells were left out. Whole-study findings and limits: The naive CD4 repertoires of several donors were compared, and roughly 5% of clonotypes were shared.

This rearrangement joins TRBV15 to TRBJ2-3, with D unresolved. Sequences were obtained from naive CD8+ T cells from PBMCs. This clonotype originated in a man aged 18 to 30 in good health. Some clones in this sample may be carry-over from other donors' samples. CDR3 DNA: TGTGCCACCAGGGGGTTTGCAGATACGCAGTATTTT. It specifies CATRGFADTQYF.